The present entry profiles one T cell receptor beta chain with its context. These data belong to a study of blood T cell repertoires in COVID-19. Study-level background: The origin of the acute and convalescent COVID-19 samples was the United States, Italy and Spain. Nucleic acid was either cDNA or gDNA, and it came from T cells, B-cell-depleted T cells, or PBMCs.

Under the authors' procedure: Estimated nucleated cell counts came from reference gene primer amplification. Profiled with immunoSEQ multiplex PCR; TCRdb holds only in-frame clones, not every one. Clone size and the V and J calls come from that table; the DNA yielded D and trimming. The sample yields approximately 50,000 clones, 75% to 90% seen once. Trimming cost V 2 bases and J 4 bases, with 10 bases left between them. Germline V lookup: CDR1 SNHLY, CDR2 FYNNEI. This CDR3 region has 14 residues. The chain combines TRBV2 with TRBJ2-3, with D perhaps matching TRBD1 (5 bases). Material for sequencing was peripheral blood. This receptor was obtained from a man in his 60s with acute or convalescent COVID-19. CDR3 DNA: TGTGCCAGCAGTGAATTAAGGGGATCAGATACGCAGTATTTT. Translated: CASSELRGSDTQYF.